These T cell receptor beta chains were read from a single sample in a study of shared clonotypes between healthy human individuals. The table came from immunoSEQ multiplex PCR; TCRdb's copy has only in-frame clones and leaves some out. The table shows 2 million to 2.5 million clones, with approximately 94% occurring only once. Sequencing was done on a sample of naive CD4+ T cells sorted from blood. These TCRs come from a man aged 18 to 29 in good health. CDR3s include the opening cysteine and the closing phenylalanine or tryptophan. D genes are given only for firm matches. The size entry is marked missing in some rows and otherwise reads once, few, many or a size class.

abundance,v_gene,d_gene,j_gene,CDR3aa,CDR3nt
once,TRBV6-5,TRBD2,TRBJ2-1,CASSRAGGYNEQFF,TGTGCCAGCAGTCGAGCGGGAGGCTACAATGAGCAGTTCTTC
-,TRBV7-9,TRBD2,TRBJ2-5,CASSLQLAAQETQYF,TGTGCCAGCAGCTTACAACTAGCGGCTCAAGAGACCCAGTACTTC
-,TRBV9,TRBD2,TRBJ2-5,CASSGGTSGKETQYF,TGTGCCAGCAGCGGGGGGACTAGCGGAAAAGAGACCCAGTACTTC
-,TRBV5-1,TRBD1,TRBJ2-7,CASSDRGRSYEQYF,TGCGCCAGCAGCGACAGGGGTAGATCCTACGAGCAGTACTTC
-,TRBV30,TRBD2,TRBJ2-3,CAWSVLAGARDTQYF,TGTGCCTGGAGTGTACTAGCGGGAGCTCGAGATACGCAGTATTTT
-,TRBV27,-,TRBJ2-3,CASSFYMVDTQYF,TGTGCCAGCAGTTTCTATATGGTGGATACGCAGTATTTT
-,TRBV5-4,TRBD1,TRBJ1-2,CASSPSPDRERGGYTF,TGTGCCAGCAGCCCATCCCCGGACAGGGAGAGGGGTGGCTACACCTTC
once,TRBV6-1,-,TRBJ1-6,CASSESIGGSPLHF,TGTGCCAGCAGTGAGTCCATAGGGGGATCACCCCTCCACTTT
-,TRBV7-9,-,TRBJ1-6,CASSLPATPLHF,TGTGCCAGCAGCTTACCGGCTACACCCCTCCACTTT
-,TRBV5-4,-,TRBJ1-2,CASSSPASNYGYTF,TGTGCCAGCAGCTCCCCGGCGTCTAACTATGGCTACACCTTC
-,TRBV5-5,-,TRBJ1-6,CASSLAVGWDSPLHF,TGTGCCAGCAGCTTGGCCGTAGGATGGGATTCACCCCTCCACTTT
-,TRBV6-4,-,TRBJ2-2,CASSEPNTGELFF,TGTGCCAGCAGCGAGCCGAACACCGGGGAGCTGTTTTTT
-,TRBV7-8,TRBD2,TRBJ2-3,CASSQGLAGGTSTDTQYF,TGTGCCAGCAGCCAGGGACTAGCGGGAGGTACTAGCACAGATACGCAGTATTTT
once,TRBV7-9,-,TRBJ1-1,CASSQNSNTEAFF,TGTGCCAGCAGCCAGAACTCGAACACTGAAGCTTTCTTT
-,TRBV7-9,-,TRBJ1-2,CASSLAARGGDYGYTF,TGTGCCAGCAGCTTAGCTGCTCGGGGAGGCGACTATGGCTACACCTTC
-,TRBV18,-,TRBJ2-3,CASSPPGAADTQYF,TGTGCCAGCTCACCACCGGGGGCGGCAGATACGCAGTATTTT
-,TRBV18,-,TRBJ2-5,CASSPTLQETQYF,TGTGCCAGCTCACCAACGCTCCAAGAGACCCAGTACTTC
-,TRBV5-1,TRBD2,TRBJ2-1,CASSSAGGSYNEQFF,TGCGCCAGCAGCTCAGCGGGAGGGTCCTACAATGAGCAGTTCTTC
-,TRBV6-1,-,TRBJ2-1,CASSEGASSYNEQFF,TGTGCCAGCAGTGAGGGGGCCAGCTCCTACAATGAGCAGTTCTTC
-,TRBV2,TRBD1,TRBJ2-7,CASSVEGQGAYEQYF,TGTGCCAGCAGTGTAGAAGGACAGGGGGCTTACGAGCAGTACTTC
-,TRBV5-1,-,TRBJ1-4,CASSPGALNEKLFF,TGCGCCAGCAGCCCGGGAGCCCTTAATGAAAAACTGTTTTTT
-,TRBV9,TRBD2,TRBJ2-3,CASSVTSGGRTDTQYF,TGTGCCAGCAGCGTAACGAGCGGGGGTAGGACAGATACGCAGTATTTT
-,TRBV13,TRBD1,TRBJ2-2,CASKTGTGHTGELFF,TGTGCCAGCAAGACCGGGACAGGGCACACCGGGGAGCTGTTTTTT
-,TRBV7-6,-,TRBJ1-1,CASSSTVMNTEAFF,TGTGCCAGCAGCTCGACAGTGATGAACACTGAAGCTTTCTTT
-,TRBV4-2,-,TRBJ2-3,CASSQTDTPDTQYF,TGTGCCAGCAGCCAGACAGATACCCCGGATACGCAGTATTTT
-,TRBV6-1,TRBD2,TRBJ2-2,CASSLAGVYAGELFF,TGTGCCAGCAGTCTGGCGGGAGTATACGCCGGGGAGCTGTTTTTT
-,TRBV19,-,TRBJ1-1,CASNDYGTVNTEAFF,TGTGCCAGTAACGACTACGGGACGGTGAACACTGAAGCTTTCTTT
-,TRBV12-5,-,TRBJ2-7,CASGLVIGAGLAYEQYF,TGTGCTAGTGGTTTGGTTATAGGGGCGGGTTTAGCCTACGAGCAGTACTTC
once,TRBV6-5,-,TRBJ2-7,CVSRPDSSFYEQYF,TGTGTCAGCAGGCCGGACTCGAGCTTCTACGAGCAGTACTTC
-,TRBV4-1,-,TRBJ1-1,CASSQEPRRDTEAFF,TGCGCCAGCAGCCAAGAACCCAGGAGGGACACTGAAGCTTTCTTT
once,TRBV9,TRBD2,TRBJ2-3,CASSVAWTSGGWDTQYF,TGTGCCAGCAGCGTAGCATGGACTAGCGGGGGTTGGGATACGCAGTATTTT
once,TRBV6-5,-,TRBJ2-5,CASSYRETQYF,TGTGCCAGCAGTTACAGGGAGACCCAGTACTTC
-,TRBV6-5,TRBD1,TRBJ2-3,CASRRGQQDTQYF,TGTGCCAGCAGACGGGGACAGCAGGATACGCAGTATTTT
-,TRBV27,-,TRBJ1-2,CASSSSQLYGYTF,TGTGCCAGCAGTTCAAGCCAGCTCTATGGCTACACCTTC
-,TRBV19,TRBD1,TRBJ1-2,CASSTTGGNGYTF,TGTGCCAGTAGCACGACAGGGGGCAATGGCTACACCTTC
-,TRBV6-4,-,TRBJ1-1,CASSLTRSTEAFF,TGTGCCAGCAGTCTTACCAGAAGCACTGAAGCTTTCTTT
-,TRBV19,TRBD1,TRBJ2-5,CASSSRQGQETQYF,TGTGCCAGTAGCAGTCGACAGGGGCAAGAGACCCAGTACTTC
-,TRBV7-7,-,TRBJ2-5,CASSPGSQETQYF,TGTGCTAGCAGCCCCGGTAGTCAAGAGACCCAGTACTTC
-,TRBV9,-,TRBJ1-6,CASSEGGATVNSPLHF,TGTGCCAGCAGCGAGGGAGGGGCGACAGTTAATTCACCCCTCCACTTT
once,TRBV20-1,-,TRBJ1-1,CSALNTEAFF,TGCAGTGCCCTAAACACTGAAGCTTTCTTT
-,TRBV5-1,TRBD1,TRBJ1-4,CASSFGQGHEKLFF,TGCGCCAGCAGCTTTGGACAGGGCCATGAAAAACTGTTTTTT
-,TRBV2,TRBD1,TRBJ1-5,CASNDRGSNQPQHF,TGTGCCAGCAACGACAGGGGGAGCAATCAGCCCCAGCATTTT